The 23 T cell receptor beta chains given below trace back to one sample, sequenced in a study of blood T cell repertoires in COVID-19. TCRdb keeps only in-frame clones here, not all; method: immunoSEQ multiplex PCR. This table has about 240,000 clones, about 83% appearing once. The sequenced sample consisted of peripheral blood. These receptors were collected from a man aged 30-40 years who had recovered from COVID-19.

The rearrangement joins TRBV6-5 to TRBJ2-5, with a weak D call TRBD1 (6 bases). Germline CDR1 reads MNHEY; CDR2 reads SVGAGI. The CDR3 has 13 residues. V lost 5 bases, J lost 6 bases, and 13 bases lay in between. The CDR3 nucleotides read TGTGCCAGCAGTACCGGGACATTAAAGACCCAGTACTTC. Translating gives CASSTGTLKTQYF.

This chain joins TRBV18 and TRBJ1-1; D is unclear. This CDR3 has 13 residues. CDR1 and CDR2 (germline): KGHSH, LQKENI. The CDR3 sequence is CSTHRSMNTEAFF. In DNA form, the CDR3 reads TGTTCAACACACAGATCCATGAACACTGAAGCTTTCTTT.

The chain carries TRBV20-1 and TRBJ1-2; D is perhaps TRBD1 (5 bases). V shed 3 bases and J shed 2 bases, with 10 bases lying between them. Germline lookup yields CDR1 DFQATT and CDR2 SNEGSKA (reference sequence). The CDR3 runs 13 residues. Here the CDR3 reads CSASGARNYGYTF. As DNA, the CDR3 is TGCAGTGCTAGTGGGGCCCGCAACTATGGCTACACCTTC.

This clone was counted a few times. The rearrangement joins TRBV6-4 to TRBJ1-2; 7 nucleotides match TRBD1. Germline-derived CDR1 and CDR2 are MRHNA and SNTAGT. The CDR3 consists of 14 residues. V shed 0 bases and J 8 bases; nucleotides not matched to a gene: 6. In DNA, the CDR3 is TGTGCCAGCAGTGACTCGATTGAGACAGGGGGCTACACCTTC. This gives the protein CASSDSIETGGYTF.

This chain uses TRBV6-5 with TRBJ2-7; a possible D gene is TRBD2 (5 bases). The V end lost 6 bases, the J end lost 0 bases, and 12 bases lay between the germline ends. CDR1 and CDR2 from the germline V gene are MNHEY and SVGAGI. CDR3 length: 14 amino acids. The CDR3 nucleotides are TGTGCCAGCAGGACGGCGGGCAGCTCCTACGAGCAGTACTTC. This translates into CASRTAGSSYEQYF.

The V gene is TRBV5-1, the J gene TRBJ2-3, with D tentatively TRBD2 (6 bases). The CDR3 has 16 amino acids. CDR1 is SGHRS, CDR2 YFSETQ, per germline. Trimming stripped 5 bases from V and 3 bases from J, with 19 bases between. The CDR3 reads CASSGDLGGTTDTQYF. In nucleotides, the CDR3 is TGCGCCAGCAGTGGGGACCTGGGGGGAACTACAGATACGCAGTATTTT.

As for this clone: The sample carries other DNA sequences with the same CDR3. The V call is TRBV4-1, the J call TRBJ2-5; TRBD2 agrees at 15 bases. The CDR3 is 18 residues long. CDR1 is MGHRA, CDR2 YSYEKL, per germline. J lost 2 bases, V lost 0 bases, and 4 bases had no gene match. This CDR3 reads CASSQDTGLAGGQETQYF. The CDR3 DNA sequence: TGCGCCAGCAGCCAAGATACGGGACTAGCGGGGGGACAAGAGACCCAGTACTTC.

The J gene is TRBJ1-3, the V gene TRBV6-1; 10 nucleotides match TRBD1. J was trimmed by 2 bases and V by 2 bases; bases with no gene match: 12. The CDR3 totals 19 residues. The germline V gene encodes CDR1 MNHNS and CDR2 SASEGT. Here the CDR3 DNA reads TGTGCCAGCAGTGAAAGACTGGGACAGGGGATACTCGCTGGAAACACCATATATTTT. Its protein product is CASSERLGQGILAGNTIYF.

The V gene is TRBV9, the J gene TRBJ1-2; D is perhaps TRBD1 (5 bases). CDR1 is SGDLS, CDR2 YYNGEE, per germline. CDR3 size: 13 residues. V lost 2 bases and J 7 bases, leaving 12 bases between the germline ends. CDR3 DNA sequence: TGTGCCAGCAGCGTTCCAGGGTCTGCTGGCTACACCTTC. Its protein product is CASSVPGSAGYTF.

DNA for the CDR3: TGTGCCAGCAGTTTAGGAACCGGGACTAGCGGGGGGTTAGCCAAAAACATTCAGTACTTC. This translates into CASSLGTGTSGGLAKNIQYF. V and J are TRBV28 and TRBJ2-4, with 15 bases identical to TRBD2. Germline CDR1 and CDR2: MDHEN and SYDVKM. This CDR3 region has 20 residues. The ends lost 2 bases at V and 0 bases at J; junction bases unmatched: 8. The whole variable domain, remainder taken from reference TRBV28 and TRBJ2-4, is DVKVTQSSRYLVKRTGEKVFLECVQDMDHENMFWYRQDPGLGLRLIYFSYDVKMKEKGDIPEGYSVSREKKERFSLILESASTNQTSMYLCASSLGTGTSGGLAKNIQYFGAGTRLSVL.

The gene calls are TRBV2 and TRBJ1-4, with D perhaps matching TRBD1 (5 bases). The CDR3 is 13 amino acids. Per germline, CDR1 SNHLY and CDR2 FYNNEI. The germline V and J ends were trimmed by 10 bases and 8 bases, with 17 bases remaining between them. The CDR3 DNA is TGTGCCACAGGAACTCAGGGCCGGGAAAAACTGTTTTTT. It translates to CATGTQGREKLFF.

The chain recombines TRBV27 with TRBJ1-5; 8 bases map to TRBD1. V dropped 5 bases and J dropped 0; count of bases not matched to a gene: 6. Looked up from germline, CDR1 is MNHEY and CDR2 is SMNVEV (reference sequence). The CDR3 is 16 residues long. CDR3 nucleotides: TGTGCCAGCAGTCCGGCGGACAGGGCTAGCAATCAGCCCCAGCATTTT. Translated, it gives CASSPADRASNQPQHF.

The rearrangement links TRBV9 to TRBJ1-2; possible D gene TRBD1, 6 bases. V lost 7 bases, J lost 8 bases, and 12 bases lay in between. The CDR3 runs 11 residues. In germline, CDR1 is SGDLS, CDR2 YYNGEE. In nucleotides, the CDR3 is TGTGCCAGCCACAGGGTCGGCGGCTACACCTTC. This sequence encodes CASHRVGGYTF.

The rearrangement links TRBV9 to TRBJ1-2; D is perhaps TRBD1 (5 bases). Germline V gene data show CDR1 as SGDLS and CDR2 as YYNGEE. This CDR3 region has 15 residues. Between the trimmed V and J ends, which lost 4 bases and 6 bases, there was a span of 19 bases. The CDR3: CASSPRQWPSDGYTF. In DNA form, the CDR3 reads TGTGCCAGCAGCCCGCGACAGTGGCCATCGGATGGCTACACCTTC. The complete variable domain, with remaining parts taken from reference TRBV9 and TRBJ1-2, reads DSGVTQTPKHLITATGQRVTLRCSPRSGDLSVYWYQQSLDQGLQFLIQYYNGEERAKGNILERFSAQQFPDLHSELNLSSLELGDSALYFCASSPRQWPSDGYTFGSGTRLTVV.

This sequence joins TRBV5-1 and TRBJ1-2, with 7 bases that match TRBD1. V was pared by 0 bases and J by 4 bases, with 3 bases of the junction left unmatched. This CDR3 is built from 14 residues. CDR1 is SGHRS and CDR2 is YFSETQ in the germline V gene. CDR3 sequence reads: CASSLDRGSYGYTF. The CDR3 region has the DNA TGCGCCAGCAGCTTGGACAGGGGTAGCTATGGCTACACCTTC.

The CDR3 DNA reads TGTGCCATCAGTGACGCAGCCCCTAGCTCCTACAATGAGCAGTTCTTC. This translates into CAISDAAPSSYNEQFF. The rearrangement links TRBV10-3 to TRBJ2-1; D remains unclear. V was cut by 3 bases and J by 0 bases, with 12 bases left in between. The V gene's germline CDR1 is ENHRY and CDR2 SYGVKD. There are 16 residues in the CDR3.

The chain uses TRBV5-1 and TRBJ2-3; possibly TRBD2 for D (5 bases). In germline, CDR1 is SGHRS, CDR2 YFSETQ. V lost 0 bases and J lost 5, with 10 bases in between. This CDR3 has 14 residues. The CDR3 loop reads CASSLASGKDTQYF. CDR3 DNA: TGCGCCAGCAGCTTGGCGTCGGGGAAAGATACGCAGTATTTT. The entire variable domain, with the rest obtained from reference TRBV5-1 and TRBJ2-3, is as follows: KAGVTQTPRYLIKTRGQQVTLSCSPISGHRSVSWYQQTPGQGLQFLFEYFSETQRNKGNFPGRFSGRQFSNSRSEMNVSTLELGDSALYLCASSLASGKDTQYFGPGTRLTVL.

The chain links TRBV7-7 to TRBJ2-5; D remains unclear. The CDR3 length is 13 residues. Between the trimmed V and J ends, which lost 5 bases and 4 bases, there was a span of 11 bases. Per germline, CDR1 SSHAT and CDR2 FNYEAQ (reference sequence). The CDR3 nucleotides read TGTGCCAGCAGCCCAAATCAGGCAGAGACCCAGTACTTC. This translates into CASSPNQAETQYF.

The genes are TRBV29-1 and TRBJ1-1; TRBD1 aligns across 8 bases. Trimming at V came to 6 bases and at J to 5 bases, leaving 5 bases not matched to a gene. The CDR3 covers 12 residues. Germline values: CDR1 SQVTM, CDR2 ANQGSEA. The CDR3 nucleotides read TGCAGCGTCCGCAGGGGGCTAACTGAAGCTTTCTTT. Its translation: CSVRRGLTEAFF.

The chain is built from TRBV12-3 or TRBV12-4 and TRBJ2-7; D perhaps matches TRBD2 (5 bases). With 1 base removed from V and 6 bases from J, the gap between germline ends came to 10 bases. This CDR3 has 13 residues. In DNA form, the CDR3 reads TGTGCCAGCAGTTTAGGAGGGTACAGCGAGCAGTACGTC. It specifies CASSLGGYSEQYV.

The CDR3 DNA reads as TGTGCCAGCAGTGAAAACCCTCCTTCTAGCGGGGGAATTACCGGGGAGCTGTTTTTT. Its protein product is CASSENPPSSGGITGELFF. This chain links TRBV6-1 with TRBJ2-2; 10 bases are shared with TRBD2. There are 19 residues in the CDR3. Germline values: CDR1 MNHNS, CDR2 SASEGT. With V trimmed by 2 bases and J by 5 bases, 14 bases remained unmatched.

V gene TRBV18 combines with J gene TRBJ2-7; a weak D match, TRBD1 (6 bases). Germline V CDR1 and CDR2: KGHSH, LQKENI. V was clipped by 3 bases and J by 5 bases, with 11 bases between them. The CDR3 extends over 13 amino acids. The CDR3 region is CASSPDRYHEQYF. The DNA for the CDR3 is TGTGCCAGCTCACCGGACAGATACCACGAGCAGTACTTC.

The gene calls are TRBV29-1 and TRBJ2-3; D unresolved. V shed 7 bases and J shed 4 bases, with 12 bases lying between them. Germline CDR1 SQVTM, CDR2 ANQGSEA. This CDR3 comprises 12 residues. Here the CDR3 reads CSAVSGADTQYF. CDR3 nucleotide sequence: TGCAGCGCCGTATCCGGTGCAGATACGCAGTATTTT.